Listed here are 6 T cell receptor beta chains from one sample, sequenced in a study of shared clonotypes between healthy human individuals. Sequenced by immunoSEQ multiplex PCR; TCRdb stores in-frame clones only, minus some. This table holds 2,500,000 or so clones, around 93% found once. The sequenced sample was naive CD4+ T cells from PBMCs. Subset denoted: CD45RA+ positively selected. These receptor sequences come from a man aged 18 to 30 in good health. Some clones in this sample may be carry-over from other donors' samples.

The CDR3 DNA is TGTGCCAGCAGTGAATTTACAGGGTTCTCGAACACCGGGGAGCTGTTTTTT. Translating gives CASSEFTGFSNTGELFF. The chain has TRBV25-1 and TRBJ2-2, with D possibly being TRBD1 (6 bases). V was shortened by 1 base and J by 0 bases, with 12 bases between the two germline ends. The CDR3 length is 17 residues. The germline gives CDR1 MGHDK, CDR2 SYGVNS.

This chain links TRBV6-6 with TRBJ2-7, with D possibly matching TRBD2 (5 bases). V gave up 5 bases and J gave up 2 bases, with 10 bases separating them. Germline V gives CDR1 MNHNY, CDR2 SVGAGI (reference sequence). This CDR3 has 13 residues. This CDR3 is CASSGSGPYEQYF. The CDR3 DNA reads TGTGCCAGCAGTGGGAGCGGTCCCTACGAGCAGTACTTC.

The chain has TRBV5-1 and TRBJ2-2; D is possibly TRBD1 or TRBD2 (5 bases each). V lost 6 bases and J 2 bases, leaving 14 bases between the germline ends. The length of the CDR3 is 15 residues. Germline V gives CDR1 SGHRS, CDR2 YFSETQ. CDR3: CASTGTQINTGELFF. The CDR3 coding sequence is TGCGCCAGCACAGGGACGCAAATCAACACCGGGGAGCTGTTTTTT. The full variable domain, rest sourced from reference TRBV5-1 and TRBJ2-2, is KAGVTQTPRYLIKTRGQQVTLSCSPISGHRSVSWYQQTPGQGLQFLFEYFSETQRNKGNFPGRFSGRQFSNSRSEMNVSTLELGDSALYLCASTGTQINTGELFFGEGSRLTVL.

This chain links TRBV5-6 with TRBJ2-6, with TRBD1 matching over 7 bases. J was trimmed by 1 base and V by 10 bases; bases with no gene match: 5. CDR3 length: 14 amino acids. Germline assignment: CDR1 SGHDT and CDR2 YYEEEE. The CDR3 here is CASRGISGANVLTF. As DNA, the CDR3 is TGTGCCTCCAGGGGGATTTCTGGGGCCAACGTCCTGACTTTC.

This clone occurred once. The chain joins TRBV19 to TRBJ2-1; D might be TRBD2 (6 bases). Germline V lookup: CDR1 LNHDA, CDR2 SQIVND (reference sequence). Trimming cost V 1 base and J 9 bases, with 16 bases left between them. This CDR3 spans 15 amino acids. The CDR3 sequence is CASSIGRGSSGEQFF. CDR3 nucleotides: TGTGCCAGTAGTATAGGTCGGGGGTCCTCGGGTGAGCAGTTCTTC. Full variable domain (missing parts from reference TRBV19 and TRBJ2-1): DGGITQSPKYLFRKEGQNVTLSCEQNLNHDAMYWYRQDPGQGLRLIYYSQIVNDFQKGDIAEGYSVSREKKESFPLTVTSAQKNPTAFYLCASSIGRGSSGEQFFGPGTRLTVL.

The V and J genes are TRBV7-8 and TRBJ2-5; D ambiguous. The CDR3 runs 15 residues. V was shortened by 5 bases and J by 5 bases, with 18 bases between the two germline ends. CDR1 and CDR2 (germline): SGHVS, FQNEAQ. The CDR3 here is CASSPRTAVGETQYF. Here the CDR3 DNA reads TGTGCCAGCAGCCCCAGGACGGCTGTAGGGGAGACCCAGTACTTC.